Below, 6 T cell receptor beta chains from the same sample are listed, as sequenced in a study of blood T cell repertoires in COVID-19. The data were produced by immunoSEQ multiplex PCR, yet TCRdb's version contains in-frame clones alone and is incomplete. Among 150,000 to 250,000 clones listed, roughly 90% were seen once. The sequenced sample consisted of PBMCs or T cells enriched from blood (not recorded which). The receptor set was obtained from a woman aged 30 to 39 who had recovered from COVID-19.

The chain employs TRBV24-1 and TRBJ2-5; tentatively, D is TRBD1 (5 bases). V dropped 3 bases and J dropped 4 bases, with 8 bases sitting between them. CDR1 is KGHDR and CDR2 is SFDVKD in the germline V gene. This CDR3 comprises 13 residues. CDR3 nucleotide sequence: TGTGCCACCAGTGATGGGGCGCGAGAGACCCAGTACTTC. This translates into CATSDGARETQYF.

V usage is TRBV7-2 and J usage is TRBJ2-3; 9 nucleotides agree with TRBD2. V was pared by 0 bases and J by 0 bases, with 4 bases of the junction left unmatched. The CDR3 consists of 17 residues. Germline V gene lookup returns CDR1 SGHTA and CDR2 FQGNSA. As DNA, the CDR3 is TGTGCCAGCAGCTTAGCGAGCGGGAGGCCTAGCACAGATACGCAGTATTTT. It encodes CASSLASGRPSTDTQYF.

The rearrangement links TRBV19 to TRBJ2-7, with 7 bases aligning to TRBD2. From germline, CDR1 is LNHDA and CDR2 SQIVND (reference sequence). The CDR3 runs 14 residues. V shed 3 bases and J 2 bases; nucleotides not matched to a gene: 4. CDR3 sequence reads: CASSMISGPYEQYF. CDR3 DNA sequence: TGTGCCAGTAGTATGATTAGCGGGCCCTACGAGCAGTACTTC.

The table lists this clone with a few counts. The V gene is TRBV6-5, the J gene TRBJ1-4; the D gene is possibly TRBD1 (6 bases). Trimming stripped 0 bases from V and 8 bases from J, with 10 bases between. CDR3 length: 14 residues. The germline CDR1 and CDR2 sequences are MNHEY and SVGAGI. The CDR3 nucleotides are TGTGCCAGCAGTTACTCATGGGGGCAGGAAAAACTGTTTTTT. Translated, it gives CASSYSWGQEKLFF.

This chain uses TRBV13 with TRBJ2-1; 11 bases line up with TRBD2. Trimming took 2 bases from V and 8 from J; bases not matched to a gene: 5. Germline V gives CDR1 PRHDT, CDR2 FYEKMQ (reference sequence). CDR3 length equals 15 residues. The CDR3 nucleotides read TGTGCCAGCAGCTTAAGACTAGCGGGACAGGATGAGCAGTTCTTC. The encoded protein is CASSLRLAGQDEQFF. The complete variable domain, with remaining parts taken from reference TRBV13 and TRBJ2-1, reads AAGVIQSPRHLIKEKRETATLKCYPIPRHDTVYWYQQGPGQDPQFLISFYEKMQSDKGSIPDRFSAQQFSDYHSELNMSSLELGDSALYFCASSLRLAGQDEQFFGPGTRLTVL.

The chain joins TRBV7-3 to TRBJ1-6, with unresolved D. CDR3 size: 16 residues. V was clipped by 2 bases and J by 7 bases, with 15 bases between them. Germline V gives CDR1 SGHTA, CDR2 FQGTGA. The CDR3 DNA is TGTGCCAGCAGCTTATTGCGGCCAGGACTGAATTCACCCCTCCACTTT. It codes for CASSLLRPGLNSPLHF.